Below, 29 T cell receptor beta chains from the same sample are listed, as sequenced in a study of blood T cell repertoires in COVID-19. The data were produced by immunoSEQ multiplex PCR, yet TCRdb's version contains in-frame clones alone and is incomplete. The repertoire holds around 320,000 clones, with approximately 85% as singletons. Material for sequencing was peripheral blood. Receptors originate from a human donor in a cohort sampled during active COVID-19.

V usage is TRBV11-3 and J usage is TRBJ2-5, with D perhaps TRBD1 (5 bases). V lost 5 bases to trimming and J lost 0 bases, with 22 bases between them. In germline, CDR1 is SGHNT, CDR2 YENEEA. The length of the CDR3 is 18 residues. CDR3 sequence: CASSPLVGRIAYQETQYF. The CDR3 DNA reads TGTGCCAGCAGCCCGCTAGTGGGGCGTATCGCCTACCAAGAGACCCAGTACTTC. The whole variable domain, filled in from reference TRBV11-3 and TRBJ2-5, reads EAGVVQSPRYKIIEKKQPVAFWCNPISGHNTLYWYLQNLGQGPELLIRYENEEAVDDSQLPKDRFSAERLKGVDSTLKIQPAELGDSAVYLCASSPLVGRIAYQETQYFGPGTRLLVL.

Only a few counts were recorded for this clone. The chain links TRBV7-9 to TRBJ1-2; 7 bases line up with TRBD1. From germline, CDR1 is SEHNR and CDR2 FQNEAQ (reference sequence). Losses at the gene ends were 0 bases for V and 8 bases for J; bases not matched to a gene: 6. This CDR3 region has 14 residues. The CDR3 coding sequence is TGTGCCAGCAGCTTAGCGTTGGGGGGACAGGGCTACACCTTC. Its protein is CASSLALGGQGYTF.

The rearrangement uses TRBV7-2 and TRBJ1-2; 11 nucleotides line up with TRBD1. The CDR3 is made up of 15 amino acids. Germline lookup yields CDR1 SGHTA and CDR2 FQGNSA. V trimming: 1 base; J trimming: 5 bases; junction bases outside the gene matches: 3. The CDR3 DNA follows: TGTGCCAGCAGCTTAGATGGGACAGGGGGATATGGCTACACCTTC. Its translation: CASSLDGTGGYGYTF.

This chain joins TRBV9 and TRBJ2-3; D is possibly TRBD2 (6 bases). Germline lookup yields CDR1 SGDLS and CDR2 YYNGEE. Trimming took off 4 bases at V and 6 bases at J, with 15 bases between the two ends. The CDR3 consists of 14 residues. Here the CDR3 reads CASSSSVGGDTQYF. CDR3 DNA sequence: TGTGCCAGCAGCTCTTCAGTCGGAGGGGATACGCAGTATTTT.

This chain joins TRBV7-8 and TRBJ1-1; D possibly corresponds to TRBD1 (6 bases). V lost 5 bases to trimming and J lost 0 bases, with 13 bases between them. Germline V gene data show CDR1 as SGHVS and CDR2 as FQNEAQ. This CDR3 comprises 15 residues. The CDR3 bases are TGTGCCAGCAGCGCGAGGACAGCGATGAACACTGAAGCTTTCTTT. Protein sequence: CASSARTAMNTEAFF.

Only one count was recorded for this clone. The chain recombines TRBV2 with TRBJ1-5; a weak D match, TRBD1 (5 bases). The CDR3 sequence is 15 residues long. CDR1 SNHLY and CDR2 FYNNEI come from the germline V gene. V was shortened by 6 bases and J by 4 bases, with 16 bases between the two germline ends. The chain's CDR3 is CASRIEGAPNQPQHF. CDR3 DNA sequence: TGTGCCAGCAGGATCGAAGGGGCCCCGAATCAGCCCCAGCATTTT.

V is TRBV19 and J is TRBJ1-3; the D gene is possibly TRBD1 (6 bases). The germline V gene encodes CDR1 LNHDA and CDR2 SQIVND (reference sequence). The V and J ends lost 4 bases and 4 bases respectively, with 8 bases between them. This CDR3 region has 13 residues. The CDR3 coding sequence is TGTGCCAGTAGTAAAGGACAGGGAAACACCATATATTTT. Its translation is CASSKGQGNTIYF.

The chain has TRBV18 and TRBJ1-2; D remains unclear. V was cut by 0 bases and J by 7 bases, with 9 bases left in between. The CDR3 has 13 residues. Germline V CDR1 and CDR2: KGHSH, LQKENI. CDR3 sequence reads: CASSPPVGVGYTF. The CDR3 nucleotides are TGTGCCAGCTCACCACCCGTCGGGGTTGGCTACACCTTC.

The chain is built from TRBV5-4 and TRBJ2-3; 7 positions match TRBD2. Germline assignment: CDR1 SGHNT and CDR2 YYREEE (reference sequence). The V and J ends lost 4 bases and 3 bases, in that order; junction bases with no gene match: 5. The length of the CDR3 is 14 residues. The CDR3 DNA is TGTGCCAGCAGCCCGGGCGGGGGAACAGATACGCAGTATTTT. It yields the protein CASSPGGGTDTQYF.

This chain links TRBV9 with TRBJ1-6; D is ambiguous. The V and J ends lost 0 bases and 0 bases respectively, with 7 bases between them. This CDR3 has 16 residues. The V gene's germline CDR1 is SGDLS and CDR2 YYNGEE. As DNA, the CDR3 is TGTGCCAGCAGCGTAGGGGAGAGCTCCTATAATTCACCCCTCCACTTT. Residues: CASSVGESSYNSPLHF.

The chain employs TRBV6-2 or TRBV6-3 and TRBJ2-3, with 16 bases matching TRBD2. This CDR3 is 16 amino acids long. The junction had 2 bases not matched to a gene; V was cut back by 4 bases and J by 4 bases. Germline V lookup: CDR1 MNHEY, CDR2 SVGEGT. The CDR3 DNA reads as TGTGCCAGCAGTTCCGGGACTAGCGGGGGGGCAGATACGCAGTATTTT. As protein: CASSSGTSGGADTQYF.

This clone appeared once. V usage is TRBV6-6 and J usage is TRBJ2-3; 9 nucleotides agree with TRBD2. The CDR3 extends over 19 amino acids. CDR1 is MNHNY and CDR2 is SVGAGI in the germline V gene (reference sequence). The junction had 18 bases not matched to a gene; V was cut back by 6 bases and J by 2 bases. The CDR3 sequence is CASSRPPSLAGASTDTQYF. The CDR3 region has the DNA TGTGCCAGCAGCCGACCGCCCTCGTTAGCGGGGGCGTCCACAGATACGCAGTATTTT.

Comments on this clone: This specimen includes other DNA sequences encoding the same CDR3. The chain carries TRBV12-3 or TRBV12-4 and TRBJ1-1, with D perhaps matching TRBD1 (5 bases). V dropped 6 bases and J dropped 1 base, with 9 bases sitting between them. This CDR3 spans 13 amino acids. In DNA, the CDR3 is TGTGCCAGCAGCCGTGACAGGAACACTGAAGCTTTCTTT. Protein: CASSRDRNTEAFF.

The chain combines TRBV4-2 with TRBJ1-1, with D tentatively TRBD1 (5 bases). The CDR3 covers 14 residues. Per the germline V gene, CDR1 is LGHNA and CDR2 is YNFKEQ. Trimming took 6 bases from V and 0 from J, leaving 11 bases between them. CDR3 nucleotides: TGTGCCAGCAGGTCCGGGGACTTGAACACTGAAGCTTTCTTT. Its translation is CASRSGDLNTEAFF.

The rearrangement links TRBV27 to TRBJ1-1; 9 bases agree with TRBD1. With 0 bases clipped from V and 9 bases from J, the junction kept 14 bases outside the gene matches. Germline lookup yields CDR1 MNHEY and CDR2 SMNVEV (reference sequence). This CDR3 is 17 amino acids long. The chain's CDR3 is CASSLSRQGGTLSQAFF. As DNA, the CDR3 is TGTGCCAGCAGTTTATCGAGACAGGGGGGGACCTTATCCCAAGCTTTCTTT.

The chain links TRBV30 to TRBJ1-6, with 7 bases lining up with TRBD1. The CDR3 runs to 14 residues. Germline V gives CDR1 GTSNPN, CDR2 SVGIG (reference sequence). V shed 3 bases, J shed 7 bases, and the junction held 6 bases outside the gene matches. The CDR3 protein is CAWSPGTVNSPLHF. The CDR3 DNA sequence: TGTGCCTGGAGCCCCGGGACAGTCAATTCACCCCTCCACTTT.

J is TRBJ1-1 and V is TRBV18; 7 bases are shared with TRBD1. J lost 3 bases, V lost 5 bases, and 9 bases had no gene match. Germline V CDR1 and CDR2: KGHSH, LQKENI. The CDR3 spans 15 residues. CDR3 sequence: CASSSQGGMDTEAFF. The DNA for the CDR3 is TGTGCCAGCTCATCCCAGGGGGGAATGGACACTGAAGCTTTCTTT.

The chain recombines TRBV5-4 with TRBJ2-3, with 8 bases identical to TRBD2. V lost 3 bases and J lost 4; bases outside the gene matches: 4. This CDR3 has 14 amino acids. Germline CDR1 reads SGHNT; CDR2 reads YYREEE (reference sequence). As DNA, the CDR3 is TGTGCCAGCAGCTCCAGGACTAGCTCAGATACGCAGTATTTT. As protein: CASSSRTSSDTQYF.

CDR3 sequence reads: CASGLLLGQTYQPQHF. DNA of the CDR3: TGTGCTAGTGGTTTGTTACTCGGACAGACTTATCAGCCCCAGCATTTT. This chain uses TRBV12-5 with TRBJ1-5; possibly TRBD1 for D (6 bases). The CDR3 runs 16 residues. Per the germline V gene, CDR1 is LGHNT and CDR2 is FRNRAP. V lost 2 bases and J lost 5, with 16 bases in between.

The J gene is TRBJ2-5, the V gene TRBV2; no reliable D call. The CDR3 has 13 amino acids. V lost 7 bases to trimming and J lost 4 bases, with 13 bases between them. Per germline, CDR1 SNHLY and CDR2 FYNNEI. This chain's CDR3 is CASTDTFRETQYF. The CDR3 DNA follows: TGTGCCAGCACCGACACTTTTAGAGAGACCCAGTACTTC.

This clone was counted between two and nine times. V is TRBV4-2 and J is TRBJ1-5, with 9 positions matching TRBD1. Germline assignment: CDR1 LGHNA and CDR2 YNFKEQ. Trimming removed 7 bases from V and 6 bases from J; junction bases left unmatched: 7. This CDR3 has 14 residues. The CDR3 DNA sequence: TGTGCCAGCAAACCCGGGACAGGGCCTCAGCCCCAGCATTTT. As protein: CASKPGTGPQPQHF.

In DNA, the CDR3 is TGCAGCGCAGCCTCGGGGTACGAGCAGTACTTC. Its protein product is CSAASGYEQYF. The gene calls are TRBV29-1 and TRBJ2-7, with D maybe TRBD2 (5 bases). V lost 7 bases and J lost 4, with 11 bases in between. Germline CDR1 reads SQVTM; CDR2 reads ANQGSEA. This CDR3 has 11 residues.

The rearrangement joins TRBV21-1 to TRBJ2-1; the D segment call TRBD2 is taken from the table without a DNA check. TRBV21-1 is a pseudogene. The CDR3 loop spans 12 amino acids. The CDR3 loop is CASSKAAGRQFF. The CDR3 region has the DNA TGTGCCAGCAGCAAGGCGGCTGGGAGGCAGTTCTTC.

The chain joins TRBV6-5 to TRBJ1-4; 9 positions match TRBD1. CDR1 and CDR2 (germline): MNHEY, SVGAGI. Germline trimming cut 5 bases from V and 8 bases from J; bases unmatched to any gene: 6. The CDR3 loop spans 14 amino acids. CDR3 DNA: TGTGCCAGCAGTACCGGGACAGGGAACGAAAAACTGTTTTTT. Protein product: CASSTGTGNEKLFF.

The chain couples TRBV10-3 to TRBJ2-2, with 7 bases matching TRBD1. This CDR3 is built from 18 residues. J gave up 5 bases and V 0 bases, and 12 bases lay outside the gene matches. Germline CDR1 ENHRY, CDR2 SYGVKD. CDR3 sequence (DNA): TGTGCCATCAGTGAGTCGAGGGTCACGACAGGGCGGACCGGGGAGCTGTTTTTT. Translated, it gives CAISESRVTTGRTGELFF.

The count of this clone is one. The rearrangement uses TRBV11-2 and TRBJ2-3, with D possibly matching TRBD2 (5 bases). CDR1 SGHAT and CDR2 FQNNGV come from the germline V gene. The V end lost 4 bases, the J end lost 3 bases, and 11 bases lay between the germline ends. The CDR3 covers 14 residues. The DNA for the CDR3 is TGTGCCAGCAGCTGGGGAGTGGAAACAGATACGCAGTATTTT. Its protein product is CASSWGVETDTQYF.

The chain is built from TRBV3-1 (or the pseudogene TRBV3-2) and TRBJ1-3, with a possible D match to TRBD1 (6 bases). CDR1 and CDR2 (germline): LGHDT, YNNKEL (reference sequence). V lost 8 bases and J lost 3, with 14 bases in between. The length of the CDR3 is 14 residues. The CDR3 is CASGFRGGGNTIYF. The CDR3 DNA sequence: TGTGCCAGCGGATTTAGGGGGGGTGGAAACACCATATATTTT.

This chain joins TRBV24-1 and TRBJ1-4; 9 nucleotides line up with TRBD1. CDR1 KGHDR and CDR2 SFDVKD come from the germline V gene. This CDR3 comprises 15 residues. Losses at the gene ends were 5 bases for V and 6 bases for J; bases not matched to a gene: 6. DNA for the CDR3: TGTGCCACCAGTGCCCCCGGGACAGGGTATGAAAAACTGTTTTTT. This sequence encodes CATSAPGTGYEKLFF.

CDR3 loop: CASSQGTGNIQYF. CDR3 nucleotide sequence: TGCGCCAGCAGCCAAGGTACGGGAAACATTCAGTACTTC. The chain couples TRBV4-1 to TRBJ2-4; the D is unclear. Between the trimmed V and J ends, which lost 1 base and 6 bases, there was a span of 7 bases. The CDR3 covers 13 residues. The germline CDR1 and CDR2 sequences are MGHRA and YSYEKL.